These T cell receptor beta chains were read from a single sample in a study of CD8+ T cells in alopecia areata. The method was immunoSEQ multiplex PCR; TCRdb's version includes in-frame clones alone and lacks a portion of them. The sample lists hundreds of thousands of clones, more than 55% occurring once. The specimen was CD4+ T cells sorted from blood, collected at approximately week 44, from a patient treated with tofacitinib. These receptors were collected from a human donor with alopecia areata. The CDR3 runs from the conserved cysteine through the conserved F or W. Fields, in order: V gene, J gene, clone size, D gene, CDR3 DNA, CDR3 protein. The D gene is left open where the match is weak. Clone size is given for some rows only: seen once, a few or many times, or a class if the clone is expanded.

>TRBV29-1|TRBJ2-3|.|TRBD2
TGCAGCGCTACCCGACTAGCGGGTAGTCAAGATACGCAGTATTTT
CSATRLAGSQDTQYF
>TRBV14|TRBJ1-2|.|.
TGTGCCAGCAGCCAAGCTCGGGGGCTTGGCTACACCTTC
CASSQARGLGYTF
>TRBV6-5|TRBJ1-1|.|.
TGTGCCAGCAGGTACGACAGGTACACTGAAGCTTTCTTT
CASRYDRYTEAFF
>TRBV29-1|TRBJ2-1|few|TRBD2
TGCAGCGTGCGAGCGGGGACCTACAATGAGCAGTTCTTC
CSVRAGTYNEQFF
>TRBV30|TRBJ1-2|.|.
TGTGCCTGGAATACGGGGAATGGTAACTATGGCTACACCTTC
CAWNTGNGNYGYTF
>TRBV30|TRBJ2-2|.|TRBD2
TGTGCCTGGAGTGGGGGACTAGCCGACACCGGGGAGCTGTTTTTT
CAWSGGLADTGELFF
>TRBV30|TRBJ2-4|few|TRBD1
TGTGCCTGGGCCGGGACAGGGGGCCGGCAACTAGCCAAAAACATTCAGTACTTC
CAWAGTGGRQLAKNIQYF
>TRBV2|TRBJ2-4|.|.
TGTGCCAGCAGTGGGGGGGAATTAGCCAAAAACATTCAGTACTTC
CASSGGELAKNIQYF
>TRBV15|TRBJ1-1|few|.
TGTGCCACCAGCAGAGATATTGCGGCCACTGAAGCTTTCTTT
CATSRDIAATEAFF
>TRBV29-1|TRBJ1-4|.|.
TGCAGCGTCGGAGAAGGGGATGAAAAACTGTTTTTT
CSVGEGDEKLFF
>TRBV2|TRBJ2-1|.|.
TGTGCCAGCAGTGAGGTGGGGAGATCCTACAATGAGCAGTTCTTC
CASSEVGRSYNEQFF
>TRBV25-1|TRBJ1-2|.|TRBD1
TGTGCCAGCAGTGAGACAGGGCCCTTTGGCTACACCTTC
CASSETGPFGYTF
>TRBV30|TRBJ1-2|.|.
TGTGCCTGGAGTCTAACCCGGGACGCTGTCCCTTACTATGGCTACACCTTC
CAWSLTRDAVPYYGYTF
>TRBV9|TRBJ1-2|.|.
TGTGCCAGCAGCGTAGAGGAGGGCTATGGCTACACCTTC
CASSVEEGYGYTF
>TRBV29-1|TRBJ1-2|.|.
TGCAGCGTTGAGAGTGGCTACACCTTC
CSVESGYTF
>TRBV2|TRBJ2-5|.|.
TGTGCCAGCAGTGAAAGGGAGAAGGAGACCCAGTACTTC
CASSEREKETQYF
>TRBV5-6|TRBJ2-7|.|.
TGTGCCAGCAGTCCCGGCAACTCCTACGAGCAGTACTTC
CASSPGNSYEQYF
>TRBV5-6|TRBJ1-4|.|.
TGTGCCAGCAGCCGAGGCCGGGCCATCAATGAAAAACTGTTTTTT
CASSRGRAINEKLFF
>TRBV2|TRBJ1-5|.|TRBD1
TGTGCCAGCAGGGGGACAGGGTCCGGCAATCAGCCCCAGCATTTT
CASRGTGSGNQPQHF
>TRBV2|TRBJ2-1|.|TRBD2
TGTGCCAGCAGTCCACAACCGGATGCGGGGGTTGAGCAGTTCTTC
CASSPQPDAGVEQFF
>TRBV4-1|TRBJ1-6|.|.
TGCGCCAGCAGCGACGGGTCACCCCTCCACTTT
CASSDGSPLHF
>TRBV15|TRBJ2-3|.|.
TGTGCCACCAGCAGGACGGGAAGCACAGATACGCAGTATTTT
CATSRTGSTDTQYF
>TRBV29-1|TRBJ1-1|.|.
TGCAGCGTTGTTCAAGCGGCCCCGAACACTGAAGCTTTCTTT
CSVVQAAPNTEAFF
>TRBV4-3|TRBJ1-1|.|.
TGCGCCAGCGGCCAGAGAGTGGGCACTGAAGCTTTCTTT
CASGQRVGTEAFF
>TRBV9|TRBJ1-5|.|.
TGTGCCAGCAGCGTAGCAACTGATCAGCCCCAGCATTTT
CASSVATDQPQHF
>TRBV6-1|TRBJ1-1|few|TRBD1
TGTGCCAGCAGGACAGGGGCGGCCGAAGCTTTCTTT
CASRTGAAEAFF
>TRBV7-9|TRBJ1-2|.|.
TGTGCCAGCAGCTCCGAGACCAGTGGCTACACCTTC
CASSSETSGYTF
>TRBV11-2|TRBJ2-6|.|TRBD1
TGTGCCAGCAGTAGGGACAGGGCAAGCTCTGGGGCCAACGTCCTGACTTTC
CASSRDRASSGANVLTF
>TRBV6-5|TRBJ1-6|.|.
TGTGCCAGCAGTTTGACACAGGTTTTTTCACCCCTCCACTTT
CASSLTQVFSPLHF
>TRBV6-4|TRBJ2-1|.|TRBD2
TGTGCCAGCAGTCGTAGCGGGGGGGCCTACAATGAGCAGTTCTTC
CASSRSGGAYNEQFF
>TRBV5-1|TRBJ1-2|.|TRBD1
TGCGCCAGCAGCTGGGGACAGGGGAACTATGGCTACACCTTC
CASSWGQGNYGYTF
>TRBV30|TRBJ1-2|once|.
TGTGCCTGGAGTCCTGCAGATGGCTACACCTTC
CAWSPADGYTF
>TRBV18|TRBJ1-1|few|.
TGTGCCACTCTGAAAAGCATGAACACTGAAGCTTTCTTT
CATLKSMNTEAFF
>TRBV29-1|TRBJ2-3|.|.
TGCAGCGTTGAGGACCGCAGCACAGATACGCAGTATTTT
CSVEDRSTDTQYF
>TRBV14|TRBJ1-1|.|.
TGTGCCAGCAGCTACCGACAGGCCATGAACACTGAAGCTTTCTTT
CASSYRQAMNTEAFF
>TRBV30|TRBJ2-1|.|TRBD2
TGTGCCTCCGGGACTAGCAGCCTGTTAGAGCAGTTCTTC
CASGTSSLLEQFF
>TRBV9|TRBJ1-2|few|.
TGTGCCAGCAGCGTAGATGGGCTCTATGGCTACACCTTC
CASSVDGLYGYTF